This TCR beta chain was found in a study of read filtering for tumor transcriptome and immune sequencing. The overall study: After DNase treatment, RNA was made into whole-transcriptome libraries. RNA-seq yielded only roughly 80 to 1,400 TCR reads, IR-seq about 3.5 to 10.27 million.

This library used around 400 ng RNA and molecular barcoded adaptors spanning alpha/delta and beta/gamma chains. TCRdb reprocessed the reads with MiXCR, giving one entry per CDR3 protein. This sample has about 130,000 distinct CDR3 sequences, with 10% to 15% found just once. Bone marrow was sampled from every patient at the time of active disease. Germline CDR1 reads LGHDT; CDR2 reads YNNKEL (reference sequence). This CDR3 comprises 12 residues. Trimming removed 1 base from V and 7 bases from J, with 7 bases in between. This clonotype showed up many times. The antigen is unknown. Study results and limitations: This fraction held mixed bone marrow immune cells after CD138-negative sorting.

The chain employs TRBV3-1 and TRBJ1-2, with D unclear. The sequenced material came from a population of CD138-negative cells sorted from bone marrow. The sequence came from a donor over 35 with multiple myeloma. The CDR3 region is CASSQVTTGYTF. As DNA, the CDR3 is TGTGCCAGCAGCCAAGTAACAACTGGCTACACCTTC.